This entry lists 32 T cell receptor beta chains sequenced from one sample in a study of blood T cell repertoires in COVID-19. TCRdb's table, derived via immunoSEQ multiplex PCR, lists solely in-frame clones and lacks some. The table includes roughly 300,000 clones, nearly 90% detected once. Sequenced: peripheral blood. Receptors were obtained from a man younger than 30 with active or convalescent COVID-19.

The chain uses TRBV12-3 or TRBV12-4 and TRBJ2-5; no clear D. The CDR3 loop spans 13 amino acids. The germline V and J ends were trimmed by 5 bases and 3 bases, with 10 bases remaining between them. CDR3 sequence: CASSPHNEETQYF. CDR3 sequence (DNA): TGTGCCAGCAGTCCACACAATGAAGAGACCCAGTACTTC.

This clone was observed a few times. V usage is TRBV7-2 and J usage is TRBJ1-2, with TRBD1 as a possible D gene (6 bases). The germline CDR1 and CDR2 sequences are SGHTA and FQGNSA. The CDR3 spans 15 residues. V lost 2 bases and J lost 0, with 10 bases in between. This CDR3 reads CASSLTGTTNYGYTF. CDR3 coding DNA: TGTGCCAGCAGCTTAACCGGGACAACTAACTATGGCTACACCTTC.

The table lists this clone with a count of one. The rearrangement links TRBV5-6 to TRBJ2-5; no clear D. Germline V gene lookup returns CDR1 SGHDT and CDR2 YYEEEE. The V and J ends lost 3 bases and 5 bases respectively, with 8 bases between them. There are 12 residues in the CDR3. CDR3 loop: CASSSVLETQYF. The CDR3 region has the DNA TGTGCCAGCAGCTCCGTCCTGGAGACCCAGTACTTC.

The rearrangement uses TRBV27 and TRBJ1-4, with 10 bases matching TRBD1. Germline V CDR1 and CDR2: MNHEY, SMNVEV (reference sequence). The trim removed 8 bases at V and 6 bases at J, leaving 9 bases unmatched. This CDR3 comprises 15 residues. The CDR3 spells CASGPGTGADEKLFF. CDR3 sequence (DNA): TGTGCCAGCGGGCCCGGGACAGGGGCGGATGAAAAACTGTTTTTT.

This clone occurred once. The chain has TRBV11-3 and TRBJ2-3; a possible D gene is TRBD2 (5 bases). Trimming took 3 bases from V and 0 from J, leaving 7 bases between them. The V gene's germline CDR1 is SGHNT and CDR2 YENEEA. This CDR3 contains 14 residues. This chain's CDR3 is CASSLSGSTDTQYF. The CDR3 coding sequence is TGTGCCAGCAGCTTGAGCGGTAGCACAGATACGCAGTATTTT.

The chain joins TRBV29-1 to TRBJ2-5; 11 bases agree with TRBD2. V lost 5 bases to trimming and J lost 5 bases; unmatched junction nucleotides: 7. The length of the CDR3 is 14 residues. Germline V lookup: CDR1 SQVTM, CDR2 ANQGSEA. The CDR3 DNA reads as TGCAGCGTTACTTCTAGCGGGGGGAAGGAGACCCAGTACTTC. This codes for CSVTSSGGKETQYF.

This sequence joins TRBV3-1 (or the pseudogene TRBV3-2) and TRBJ2-2; D might be TRBD2 (5 bases). Germline V gene data show CDR1 as LGHDT and CDR2 as YNNKEL (reference sequence). Trimming shortened V by 1 base and J by 3 bases, and 12 bases separated the two germline ends. This CDR3 region has 16 residues. The CDR3 loop reads CASSQGGPGHTGELFF. For the CDR3, the DNA is TGTGCCAGCAGCCAAGGAGGGCCGGGCCACACCGGGGAGCTGTTTTTT.

The V and J genes are TRBV11-3 and TRBJ2-7; 11 bases align to TRBD1. CDR1 and CDR2 (germline): SGHNT, YENEEA. CDR3 size: 13 residues. J was trimmed by 6 bases and V by 5 bases; bases with no gene match: 3. The CDR3 DNA sequence: TGTGCCAGCAGCGAGGGACAGGGGGGCGAGCAGTACTTC. It codes for CASSEGQGGEQYF.

V usage is TRBV11-1 and J usage is TRBJ2-2; tentative D call: TRBD2 (5 bases). Trimming took 0 bases from V and 5 from J, leaving 19 bases between them. The CDR3 is 18 residues long. The germline V gene has CDR1 SGHAT and CDR2 FQDESV (reference sequence). The CDR3 nucleotides read TGTGCCAGCAGCTTAGCGATGAGGAGCCCCTCGGGGACCGGGGAGCTGTTTTTT. Its protein is CASSLAMRSPSGTGELFF.

This clone appeared a few times. V and J are TRBV29-1 and TRBJ1-2, with D tentatively TRBD1 (5 bases). The CDR3 contains 15 residues. V dropped 1 base and J dropped 3 bases, with 15 bases sitting between them. The germline gives CDR1 SQVTM, CDR2 ANQGSEA. DNA for the CDR3: TGCAGCGTTGAAGTTCCGGGGGTCGAGCACTATGGCTACACCTTC. Translation: CSVEVPGVEHYGYTF.

This clone has just a few counts. The chain recombines TRBV6-4 with TRBJ2-1; 12 bases align to TRBD2. Germline values: CDR1 MRHNA, CDR2 SNTAGT. This CDR3 region has 15 residues. Trimming cost V 6 bases and J 4 bases; bases outside gene matches: 4. The CDR3 coding sequence is TGTGCCAGCAGCGATGGACTAGCGGGGTACAATGAGCAGTTCTTC. Its protein product is CASSDGLAGYNEQFF.

The gene calls are TRBV5-4 and TRBJ1-1; D uncertain. Per germline, CDR1 SGHNT and CDR2 YYREEE (reference sequence). The germline V and J ends were trimmed by 0 bases and 3 bases, with 9 bases remaining between them. The CDR3 has 14 amino acids. CDR3 in amino acids: CASSLVGGYTEAFF. The CDR3 bases are TGTGCCAGCAGCTTGGTAGGCGGATACACTGAAGCTTTCTTT.

This chain joins TRBV6-2 or TRBV6-3 and TRBJ2-7; 10 bases fit TRBD1. The CDR3 totals 13 residues. CDR1 MNHEY and CDR2 SVGEGT come from the germline V gene. J lost 5 bases, V lost 6 bases, and 4 bases had no gene match. The CDR3 loop reads CASSHGTGDEQYF. Here the CDR3 DNA reads TGTGCCAGCAGCCACGGGACAGGGGACGAGCAGTACTTC.

This clone occurred a few times. The V and J genes are TRBV6-4 and TRBJ2-1, with a weak D call TRBD2 (6 bases). V was clipped by 3 bases and J by 2 bases, with 8 bases between them. Germline V gene data show CDR1 as MRHNA and CDR2 as SNTAGT. The CDR3 has 14 residues. The CDR3 DNA follows: TGTGCCAGCAGTGAGGGGGGTACCTACAATGAGCAGTTCTTC. This sequence encodes CASSEGGTYNEQFF.

V and J are TRBV27 and TRBJ1-1; 10 nucleotides line up with TRBD1. CDR3 length equals 16 residues. In germline, CDR1 is MNHEY, CDR2 SMNVEV (reference sequence). Trimming cost V 5 bases and J 3 bases; bases outside gene matches: 9. CDR3 region: CASSLTTGGWDTEAFF. For the CDR3, the DNA is TGTGCCAGCAGTCTAACGACAGGGGGCTGGGACACTGAAGCTTTCTTT.

The V and J genes are TRBV6-2 or TRBV6-3 and TRBJ2-7; 8 positions match TRBD1. The CDR3 runs 14 residues. In germline, CDR1 is MNHEY, CDR2 SVGEGT. Unmatched junction bases numbered 5, after V lost 4 bases and J lost 3 bases. The CDR3 loop reads CASSSGTGRYEQYF. The CDR3 DNA reads TGTGCCAGCAGTTCCGGGACAGGCCGCTACGAGCAGTACTTC.

This sequence joins TRBV7-2 and TRBJ1-4; D is unclear. Germline assignment: CDR1 SGHTA and CDR2 FQGNSA. The CDR3 length is 14 residues. V lost 7 bases to trimming and J lost 0 bases, with 9 bases between them. For the CDR3, the DNA is TGTGCCAGCACCATCGGGGCAACTAATGAAAAACTGTTTTTT. It encodes CASTIGATNEKLFF.

The chain links TRBV19 to TRBJ2-3; possible D gene TRBD2, 7 bases. The CDR3 spans 15 residues. V lost 2 bases and J 4 bases, leaving 13 bases between the germline ends. Germline V gene lookup returns CDR1 LNHDA and CDR2 SQIVND (reference sequence). CDR3 in amino acids: CASSILGGQADTQYF. Written as DNA, the CDR3 is TGTGCCAGTAGTATATTGGGGGGGCAGGCAGATACGCAGTATTTT. The complete variable domain, with remaining parts taken from reference TRBV19 and TRBJ2-3, reads DGGITQSPKYLFRKEGQNVTLSCEQNLNHDAMYWYRQDPGQGLRLIYYSQIVNDFQKGDIAEGYSVSREKKESFPLTVTSAQKNPTAFYLCASSILGGQADTQYFGPGTRLTVL.

This chain uses TRBV5-1 with TRBJ1-1; 9 bases are a match to TRBD1. The CDR3 extends over 15 amino acids. CDR1 SGHRS and CDR2 YFSETQ come from the germline V gene. J gave up 1 base and V 4 bases, and 5 bases lay outside the gene matches. CDR3 DNA: TGCGCCAGCAGCGGATCGACAGGGGGGAACACTGAAGCTTTCTTT. Translating gives CASSGSTGGNTEAFF.

J is TRBJ1-4 and V is TRBV10-2; a possible D gene is TRBD1 (5 bases). The germline V gene encodes CDR1 WSHSY and CDR2 SAAADI. The length of the CDR3 is 15 residues. Deletions cut 1 base from V and 4 bases from J, with 10 bases between. The CDR3 coding sequence is TGCGCCAGCAGTGAGTACAGGATGAATAATGAAAAACTGTTTTTT. Protein sequence: CASSEYRMNNEKLFF.

This clone has only a few counts. The rearrangement links TRBV27 to TRBJ1-2; TRBD1 might be the D (5 bases). CDR1 and CDR2 (germline): MNHEY, SMNVEV (reference sequence). This CDR3 has 14 amino acids. Trimming stripped 3 bases from V and 6 bases from J, with 14 bases between. The CDR3 region is CASSFYPGSDGYTF. For the CDR3, the DNA is TGTGCCAGCAGTTTTTACCCAGGGTCCGATGGCTACACCTTC.

The chain recombines TRBV6-4 with TRBJ1-2; 8 bases are a match to TRBD1. Germline V gene sequence: CDR1 MRHNA, CDR2 SNTAGT. The CDR3 has 16 residues. V lost 2 bases, J lost 7 bases, and 12 bases stayed unmatched. CDR3 in amino acids: CASSDLIRSDRAGYTF. The CDR3 DNA reads TGTGCCAGCAGTGACCTGATTCGGTCGGACAGGGCTGGCTACACCTTC.

The genes are TRBV10-3 and TRBJ2-5; unclear D gene. The CDR3 spans 13 residues. The germline gives CDR1 ENHRY, CDR2 SYGVKD. The V end lost 2 bases, the J end lost 4 bases, and 8 bases lay between the germline ends. The CDR3 loop reads CAISEEAIETQYF. CDR3 nucleotides: TGTGCCATCAGTGAGGAGGCGATAGAGACCCAGTACTTC.

The V and J genes are TRBV25-1 and TRBJ2-1; possible D gene TRBD1, 5 bases. CDR1 is MGHDK and CDR2 is SYGVNS in the germline V gene. The germline V and J ends were trimmed by 3 bases and 1 base, with 10 bases remaining between them. The CDR3 length is 15 residues. CDR3 in amino acids: CASSDKGVSYNEQFF. CDR3 bases: TGTGCCAGCAGTGATAAAGGGGTATCCTACAATGAGCAGTTCTTC.

The chain links TRBV5-1 to TRBJ2-5; TRBD1 matches at 9 bases. With V trimmed by 3 bases and J by 6 bases, 6 bases remained unmatched. This CDR3 is built from 14 residues. Germline CDR1 and CDR2: SGHRS and YFSETQ. The CDR3 sequence is CASSSSDRGQTQYF. The CDR3 DNA follows: TGCGCCAGCAGCTCCTCGGACAGGGGACAGACCCAGTACTTC.

The V call is TRBV6-1, the J call TRBJ1-4, with a possible D match to TRBD1 (6 bases). The V and J ends lost 1 base and 0 bases respectively, with 9 bases between them. The germline CDR1 and CDR2 sequences are MNHNS and SASEGT. The CDR3 consists of 16 residues. The CDR3 sequence: CASSEVGQPTNEKLFF. The CDR3 DNA reads TGTGCCAGCAGTGAAGTCGGACAGCCAACTAATGAAAAACTGTTTTTT.

Only a few counts were recorded for this clone. The chain combines TRBV19 with TRBJ1-2; D unresolved. V lost 7 bases and J 7 bases, leaving 16 bases between the germline ends. This CDR3 is built from 13 residues. Per the germline V gene, CDR1 is LNHDA and CDR2 is SQIVND (reference sequence). The CDR3 loop is CASTPRAGLGYTF. CDR3 sequence (DNA): TGTGCCAGTACCCCGCGAGCAGGACTTGGCTACACCTTC.

The chain joins TRBV27 to TRBJ1-6, with 9 nucleotides matching TRBD1. Germline trimming cut 4 bases from V and 10 bases from J; bases unmatched to any gene: 2. Germline-derived CDR1 and CDR2 are MNHEY and SMNVEV (reference sequence). The CDR3 runs to 13 residues. The CDR3 bases are TGTGCCAGCAGTTCGGACAGGGGCTCACCCCTCCACTTT. It specifies CASSSDRGSPLHF.

The chain links TRBV28 to TRBJ1-5, with no clear D. The CDR3 contains 13 residues. Deletions cut 7 bases from V and 6 bases from J, with 13 bases between. Germline V lookup: CDR1 MDHEN, CDR2 SYDVKM. The CDR3 DNA sequence: TGTGCCAGCAATGTCGGTTTTGGTCAGCCCCAGCATTTT. The encoded protein is CASNVGFGQPQHF.

This clone was seen only once. The chain has TRBV18 and TRBJ2-7; 10 bases line up with TRBD1. Germline CDR1 is KGHSH and CDR2 is LQKENI. Trimming removed 4 bases from V and 6 bases from J; junction bases left unmatched: 6. CDR3 length: 14 residues. CDR3 sequence reads: CASSRGGQGTEQYF. The DNA of the CDR3 is TGTGCCAGCTCACGGGGGGGACAGGGGACCGAGCAGTACTTC.

The chain links TRBV27 to TRBJ2-7, with a possible D match to TRBD1 (5 bases). V was cut by 7 bases and J by 5 bases, with 18 bases left in between. The germline gives CDR1 MNHEY, CDR2 SMNVEV (reference sequence). The CDR3 totals 14 residues. For the CDR3, the DNA is TGTGCCAGCATGCGTCAGGGTAGTATACACGAGCAGTACTTC. This encodes CASMRQGSIHEQYF.

The V call is TRBV27, the J call TRBJ2-1, with 7 bases that match TRBD1. The CDR3 has 15 amino acids. Trimming removed 6 bases from V and 0 bases from J; junction bases left unmatched: 5. CDR1 and CDR2 from the germline V gene are MNHEY and SMNVEV (reference sequence). CDR3 protein: CASSPGTASYNEQFF. Here the CDR3 DNA reads TGTGCCAGCAGCCCCGGGACAGCCTCCTACAATGAGCAGTTCTTC.